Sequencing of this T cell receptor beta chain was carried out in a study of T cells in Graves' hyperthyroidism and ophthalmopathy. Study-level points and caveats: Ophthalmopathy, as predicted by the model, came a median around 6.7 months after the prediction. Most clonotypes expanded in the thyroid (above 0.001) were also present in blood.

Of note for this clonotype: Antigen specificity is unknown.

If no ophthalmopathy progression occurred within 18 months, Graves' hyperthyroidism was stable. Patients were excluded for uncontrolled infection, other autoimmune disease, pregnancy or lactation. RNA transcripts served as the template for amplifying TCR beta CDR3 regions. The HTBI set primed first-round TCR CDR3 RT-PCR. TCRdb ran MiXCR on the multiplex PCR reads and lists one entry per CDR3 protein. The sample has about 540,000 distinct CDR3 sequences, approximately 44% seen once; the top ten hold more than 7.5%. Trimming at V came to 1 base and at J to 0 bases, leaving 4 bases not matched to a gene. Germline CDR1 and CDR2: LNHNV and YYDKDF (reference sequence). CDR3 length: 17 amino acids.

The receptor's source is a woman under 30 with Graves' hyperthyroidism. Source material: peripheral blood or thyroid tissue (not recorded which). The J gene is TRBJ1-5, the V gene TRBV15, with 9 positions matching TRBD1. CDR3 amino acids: CATSRGQGDFSNQPQHF. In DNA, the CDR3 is TGTGCCACCAGCAGAGGACAGGGGGATTTTAGCAATCAGCCCCAGCATTTT.